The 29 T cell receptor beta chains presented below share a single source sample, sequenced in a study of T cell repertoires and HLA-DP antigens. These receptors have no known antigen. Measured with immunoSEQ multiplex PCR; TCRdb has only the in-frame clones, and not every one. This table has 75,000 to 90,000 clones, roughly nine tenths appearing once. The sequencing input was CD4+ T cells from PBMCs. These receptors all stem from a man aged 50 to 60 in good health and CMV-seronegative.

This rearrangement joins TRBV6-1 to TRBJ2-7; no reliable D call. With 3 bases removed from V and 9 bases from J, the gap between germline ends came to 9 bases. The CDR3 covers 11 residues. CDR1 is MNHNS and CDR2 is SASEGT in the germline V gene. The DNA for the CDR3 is TGTGCCAGCAGTGATCGCAGGACGCAGTACTTC. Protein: CASSDRRTQYF.

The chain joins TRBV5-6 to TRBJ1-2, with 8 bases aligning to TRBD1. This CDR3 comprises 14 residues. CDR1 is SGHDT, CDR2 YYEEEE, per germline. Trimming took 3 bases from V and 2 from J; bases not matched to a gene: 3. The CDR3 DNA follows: TGTGCCAGCAGCTACGGACAGGGAAACTATGGCTACACCTTC. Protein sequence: CASSYGQGNYGYTF.

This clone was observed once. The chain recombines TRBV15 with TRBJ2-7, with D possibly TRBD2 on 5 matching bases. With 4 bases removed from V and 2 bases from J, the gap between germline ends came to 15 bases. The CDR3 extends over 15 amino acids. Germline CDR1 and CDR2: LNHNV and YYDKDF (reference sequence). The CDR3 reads CATSTFSRGTYEQYF. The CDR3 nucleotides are TGTGCCACCAGCACTTTCTCTCGGGGTACCTACGAGCAGTACTTC.

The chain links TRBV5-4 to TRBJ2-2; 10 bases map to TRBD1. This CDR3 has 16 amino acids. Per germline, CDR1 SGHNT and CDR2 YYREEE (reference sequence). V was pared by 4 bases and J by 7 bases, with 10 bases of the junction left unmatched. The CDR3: CASSPGQGVDIGELFF. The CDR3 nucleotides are TGTGCCAGCAGCCCAGGACAGGGGGTAGACATCGGGGAGCTGTTTTTT.

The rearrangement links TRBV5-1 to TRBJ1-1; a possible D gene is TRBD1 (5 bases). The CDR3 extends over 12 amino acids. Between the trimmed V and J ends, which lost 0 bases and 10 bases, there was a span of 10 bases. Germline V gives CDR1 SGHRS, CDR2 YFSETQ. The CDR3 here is CASSLEGLGAFF. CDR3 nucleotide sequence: TGCGCCAGCAGCTTGGAGGGACTTGGAGCTTTCTTT.

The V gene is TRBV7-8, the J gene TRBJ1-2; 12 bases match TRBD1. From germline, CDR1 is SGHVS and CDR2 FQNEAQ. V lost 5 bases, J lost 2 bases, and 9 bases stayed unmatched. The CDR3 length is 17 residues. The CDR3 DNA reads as TGTGCCAGCAGCCCCCGGCCGGGACAGGGGGCGAACTATGGCTACACCTTC. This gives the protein CASSPRPGQGANYGYTF.

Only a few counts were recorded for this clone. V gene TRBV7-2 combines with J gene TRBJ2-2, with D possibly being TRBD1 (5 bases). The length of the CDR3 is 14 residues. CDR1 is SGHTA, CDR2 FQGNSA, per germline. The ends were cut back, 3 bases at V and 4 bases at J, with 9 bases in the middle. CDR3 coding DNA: TGTGCCAGCAGCTTCAGACAGAGCACCGGGGAGCTGTTTTTT. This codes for CASSFRQSTGELFF. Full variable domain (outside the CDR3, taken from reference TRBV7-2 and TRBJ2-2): GAGVSQSPSNKVTEKGKDVELRCDPISGHTALYWYRQSLGQGLEFLIYFQGNSAPDKSGLPSDRFSAERTGGSVSTLTIQRTQQEDSAVYLCASSFRQSTGELFFGEGSRLTVL.

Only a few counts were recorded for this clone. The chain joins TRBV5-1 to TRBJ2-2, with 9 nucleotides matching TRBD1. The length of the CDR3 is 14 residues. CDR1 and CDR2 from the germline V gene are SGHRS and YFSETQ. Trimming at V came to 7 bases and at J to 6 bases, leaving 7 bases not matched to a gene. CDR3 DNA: TGCGCCAGCGACAGGGGGGCTCCACCCGGGGAGCTGTTTTTT. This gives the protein CASDRGAPPGELFF.

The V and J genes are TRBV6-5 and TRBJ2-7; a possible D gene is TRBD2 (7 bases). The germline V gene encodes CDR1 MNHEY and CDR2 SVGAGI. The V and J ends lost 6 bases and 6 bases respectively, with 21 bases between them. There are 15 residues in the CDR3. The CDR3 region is CASSDRTSGGVEQYF. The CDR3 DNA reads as TGTGCCAGCAGCGACAGGACTAGTGGCGGGGTCGAGCAGTACTTC.

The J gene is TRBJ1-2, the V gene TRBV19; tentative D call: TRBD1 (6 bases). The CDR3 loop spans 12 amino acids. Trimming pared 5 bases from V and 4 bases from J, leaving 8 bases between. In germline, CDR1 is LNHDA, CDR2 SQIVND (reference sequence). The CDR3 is CASSPGAYGYTF. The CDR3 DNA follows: TGTGCCAGTAGTCCAGGGGCCTATGGCTACACCTTC.

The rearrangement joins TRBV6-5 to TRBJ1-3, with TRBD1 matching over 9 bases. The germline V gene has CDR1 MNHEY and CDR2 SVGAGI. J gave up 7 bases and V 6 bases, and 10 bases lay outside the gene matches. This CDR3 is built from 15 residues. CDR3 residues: CASSRGGTGTNTIYF. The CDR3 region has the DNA TGTGCCAGCAGCCGGGGGGGGACAGGGACGAACACCATATATTTT.

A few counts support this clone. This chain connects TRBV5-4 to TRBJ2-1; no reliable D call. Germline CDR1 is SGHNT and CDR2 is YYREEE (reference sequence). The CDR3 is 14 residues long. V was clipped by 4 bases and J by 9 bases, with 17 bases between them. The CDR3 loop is CASSEDRRIGEQFF. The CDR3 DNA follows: TGTGCCAGCAGCGAGGACCGTCGAATTGGTGAGCAGTTCTTC.

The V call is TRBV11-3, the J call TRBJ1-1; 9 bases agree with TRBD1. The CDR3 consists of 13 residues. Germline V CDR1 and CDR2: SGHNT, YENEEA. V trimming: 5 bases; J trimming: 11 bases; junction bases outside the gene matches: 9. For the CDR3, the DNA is TGTGCCAGCAGCCCGGGGACAGGGAGTATGGCTTTCTTT. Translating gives CASSPGTGSMAFF.

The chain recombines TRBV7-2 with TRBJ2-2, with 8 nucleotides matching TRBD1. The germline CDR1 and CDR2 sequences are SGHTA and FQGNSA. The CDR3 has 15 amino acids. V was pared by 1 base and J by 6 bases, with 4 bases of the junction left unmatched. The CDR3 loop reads CASSLDPGGAGELFF. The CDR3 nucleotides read TGTGCCAGCAGCTTAGATCCAGGGGGCGCCGGGGAGCTGTTTTTT.

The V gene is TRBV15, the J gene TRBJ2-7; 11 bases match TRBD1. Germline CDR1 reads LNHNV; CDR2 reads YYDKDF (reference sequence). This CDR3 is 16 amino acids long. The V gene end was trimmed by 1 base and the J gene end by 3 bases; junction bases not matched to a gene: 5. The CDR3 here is CATSRVTGTGGYEQYF. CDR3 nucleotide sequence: TGTGCCACCAGCAGAGTTACCGGGACAGGGGGCTACGAGCAGTACTTC.

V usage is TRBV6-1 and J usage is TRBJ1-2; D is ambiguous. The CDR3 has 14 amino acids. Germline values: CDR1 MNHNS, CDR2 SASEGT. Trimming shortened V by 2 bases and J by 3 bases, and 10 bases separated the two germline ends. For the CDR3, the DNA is TGTGCCAGCAGTGAAATCGGCAGAGACTATGGCTACACCTTC. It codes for CASSEIGRDYGYTF.

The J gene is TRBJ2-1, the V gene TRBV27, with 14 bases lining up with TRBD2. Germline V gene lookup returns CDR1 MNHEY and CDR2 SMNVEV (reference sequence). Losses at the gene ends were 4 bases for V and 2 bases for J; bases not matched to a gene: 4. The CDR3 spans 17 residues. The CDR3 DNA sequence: TGTGCCAGCAGTTCTCGACTAGCGGGAGGGACCTACAATGAGCAGTTCTTC. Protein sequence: CASSSRLAGGTYNEQFF.

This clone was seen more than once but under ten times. CDR3 amino acids: CASSLAWQSPYEQYF. The CDR3 bases are TGTGCCAGCAGCTTAGCGTGGCAATCTCCCTACGAGCAGTACTTC. The V call is TRBV11-1, the J call TRBJ2-7; D remains unclear. In germline, CDR1 is SGHAT, CDR2 FQDESV (reference sequence). The V and J ends lost 0 bases and 2 bases respectively, with 11 bases between them. The CDR3 sequence is 15 residues long.

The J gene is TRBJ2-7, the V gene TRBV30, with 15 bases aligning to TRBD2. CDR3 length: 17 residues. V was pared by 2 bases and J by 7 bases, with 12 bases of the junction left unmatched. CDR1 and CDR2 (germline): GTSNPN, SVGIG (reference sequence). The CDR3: CAWSHRRGTSGRWEQYF. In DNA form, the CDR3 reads TGTGCCTGGAGTCACAGACGCGGGACTAGCGGGAGGTGGGAGCAGTACTTC.

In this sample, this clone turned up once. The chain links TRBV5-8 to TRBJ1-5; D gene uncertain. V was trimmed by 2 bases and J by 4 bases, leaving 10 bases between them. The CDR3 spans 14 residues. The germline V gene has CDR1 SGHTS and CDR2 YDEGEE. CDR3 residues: CASSFWSRNQPQHF. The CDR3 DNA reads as TGTGCCAGCAGCTTTTGGTCGCGAAATCAGCCCCAGCATTTT. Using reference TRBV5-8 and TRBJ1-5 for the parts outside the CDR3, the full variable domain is EAGVTQSPTHLIKTRGQQATLRCSPISGHTSVYWYQQALGLGLQFLLWYDEGEERNRGNFPPRFSGRQFPNYSSELNVNALELEDSALYLCASSFWSRNQPQHFGDGTRLSIL.

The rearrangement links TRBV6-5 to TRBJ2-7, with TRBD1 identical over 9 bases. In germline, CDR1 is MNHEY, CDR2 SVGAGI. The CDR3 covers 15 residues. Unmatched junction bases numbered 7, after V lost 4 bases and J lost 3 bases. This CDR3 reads CASSSIGQGNYEQYF. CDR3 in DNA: TGTGCCAGCAGTTCGATTGGACAGGGGAACTACGAGCAGTACTTC.

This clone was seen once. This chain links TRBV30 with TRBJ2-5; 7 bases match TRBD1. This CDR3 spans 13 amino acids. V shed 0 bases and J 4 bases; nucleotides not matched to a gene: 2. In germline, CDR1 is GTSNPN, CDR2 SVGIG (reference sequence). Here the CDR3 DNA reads TGTGCCTGGAGTGTGGGGACAGCAGAGACCCAGTACTTC. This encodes CAWSVGTAETQYF.

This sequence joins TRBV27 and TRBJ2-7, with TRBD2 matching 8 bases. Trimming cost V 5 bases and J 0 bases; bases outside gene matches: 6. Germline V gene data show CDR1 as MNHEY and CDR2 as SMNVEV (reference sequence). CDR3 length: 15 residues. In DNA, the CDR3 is TGTGCCAGCAGTCAACTAGCGGTAAACTCCTACGAGCAGTACTTC. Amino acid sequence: CASSQLAVNSYEQYF.

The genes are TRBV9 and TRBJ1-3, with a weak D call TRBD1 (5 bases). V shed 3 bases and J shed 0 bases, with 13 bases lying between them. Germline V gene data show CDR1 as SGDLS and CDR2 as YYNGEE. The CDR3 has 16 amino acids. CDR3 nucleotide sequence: TGTGCCAGCAGCGCTACCGGGACGGACTCTGGAAACACCATATATTTT. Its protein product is CASSATGTDSGNTIYF.

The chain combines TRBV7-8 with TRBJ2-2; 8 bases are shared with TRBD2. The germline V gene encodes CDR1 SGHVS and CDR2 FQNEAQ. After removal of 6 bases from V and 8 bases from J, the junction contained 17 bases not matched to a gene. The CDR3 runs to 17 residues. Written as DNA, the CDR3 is TGTGCCAGCAGTCCCCCCCTCCGACTAGCGCACATAGGGGAGCTGTTTTTT. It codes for CASSPPLRLAHIGELFF.

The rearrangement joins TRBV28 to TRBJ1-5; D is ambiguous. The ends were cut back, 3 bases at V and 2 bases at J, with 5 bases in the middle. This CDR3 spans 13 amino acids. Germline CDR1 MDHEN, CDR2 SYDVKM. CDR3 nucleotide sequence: TGTGCCAGCAGTTTGAGTGGCAATCAGCCCCAGCATTTT. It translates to CASSLSGNQPQHF. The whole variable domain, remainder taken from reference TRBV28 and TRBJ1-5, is DVKVTQSSRYLVKRTGEKVFLECVQDMDHENMFWYRQDPGLGLRLIYFSYDVKMKEKGDIPEGYSVSREKKERFSLILESASTNQTSMYLCASSLSGNQPQHFGDGTRLSIL.

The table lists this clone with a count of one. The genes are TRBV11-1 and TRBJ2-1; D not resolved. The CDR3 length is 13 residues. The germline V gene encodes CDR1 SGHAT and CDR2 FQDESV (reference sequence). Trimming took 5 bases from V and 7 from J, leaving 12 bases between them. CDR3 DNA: TGTGCCAGCAGCATCCCGCCCCTGAATGAGCAGTTCTTC. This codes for CASSIPPLNEQFF.

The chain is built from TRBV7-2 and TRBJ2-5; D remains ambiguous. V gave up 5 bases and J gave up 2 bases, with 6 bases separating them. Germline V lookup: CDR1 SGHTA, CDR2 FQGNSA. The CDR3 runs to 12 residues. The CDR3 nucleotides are TGTGCCAGCAGCCCTGAACAAGAGACCCAGTACTTC. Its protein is CASSPEQETQYF. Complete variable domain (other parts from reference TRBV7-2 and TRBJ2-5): GAGVSQSPSNKVTEKGKDVELRCDPISGHTALYWYRQSLGQGLEFLIYFQGNSAPDKSGLPSDRFSAERTGGSVSTLTIQRTQQEDSAVYLCASSPEQETQYFGPGTRLLVL.

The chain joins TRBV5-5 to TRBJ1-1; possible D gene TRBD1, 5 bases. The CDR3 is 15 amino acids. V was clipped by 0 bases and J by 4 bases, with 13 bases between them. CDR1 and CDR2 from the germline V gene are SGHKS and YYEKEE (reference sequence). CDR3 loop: CASSLVGQGGTEAFF. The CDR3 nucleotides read TGTGCCAGCAGCTTGGTAGGTCAGGGCGGCACTGAAGCTTTCTTT.